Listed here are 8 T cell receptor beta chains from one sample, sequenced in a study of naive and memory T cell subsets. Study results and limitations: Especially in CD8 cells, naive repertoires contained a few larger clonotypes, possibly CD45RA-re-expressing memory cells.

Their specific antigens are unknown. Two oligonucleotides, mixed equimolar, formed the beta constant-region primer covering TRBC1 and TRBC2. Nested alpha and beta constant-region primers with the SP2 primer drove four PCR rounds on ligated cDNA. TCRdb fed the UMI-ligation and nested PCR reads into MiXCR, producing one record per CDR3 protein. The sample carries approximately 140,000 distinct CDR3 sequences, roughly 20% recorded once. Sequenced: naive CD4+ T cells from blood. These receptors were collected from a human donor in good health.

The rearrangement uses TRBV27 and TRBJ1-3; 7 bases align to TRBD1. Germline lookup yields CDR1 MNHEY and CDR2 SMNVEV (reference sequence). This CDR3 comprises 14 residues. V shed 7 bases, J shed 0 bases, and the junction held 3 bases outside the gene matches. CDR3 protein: CASKGAGSGNTIYF. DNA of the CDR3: TGTGCCAGCAAGGGGGCCGGCTCTGGAAACACCATATATTTT.

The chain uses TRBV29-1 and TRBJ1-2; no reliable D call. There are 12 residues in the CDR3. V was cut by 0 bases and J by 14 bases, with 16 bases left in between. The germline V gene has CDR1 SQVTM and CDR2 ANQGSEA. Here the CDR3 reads CSVEESGGQLTF. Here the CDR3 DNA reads TGCAGCGTTGAAGAGAGCGGAGGCCAATTAACCTTC.

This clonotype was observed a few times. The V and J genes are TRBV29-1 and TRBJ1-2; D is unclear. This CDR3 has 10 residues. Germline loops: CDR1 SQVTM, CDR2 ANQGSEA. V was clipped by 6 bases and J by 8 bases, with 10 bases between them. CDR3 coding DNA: TGCAGCGTCGAAACACCCGGCTACACCTTC. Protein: CSVETPGYTF.

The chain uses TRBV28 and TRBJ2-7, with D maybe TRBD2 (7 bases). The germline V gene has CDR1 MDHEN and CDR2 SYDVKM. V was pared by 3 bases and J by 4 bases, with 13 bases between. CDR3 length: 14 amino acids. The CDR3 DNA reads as TGTGCCAGCAGTTTTGGGGGGGCTTTTTACGAGCAGTACTTC. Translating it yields CASSFGGAFYEQYF.

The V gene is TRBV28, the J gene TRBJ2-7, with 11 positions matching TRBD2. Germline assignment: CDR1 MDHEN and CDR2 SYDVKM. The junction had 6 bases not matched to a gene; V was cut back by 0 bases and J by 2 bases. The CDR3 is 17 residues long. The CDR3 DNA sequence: TGTGCCAGCAGTTTATGGCCGACTAGCGGGACGCCCTACGAGCAGTACTTC. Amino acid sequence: CASSLWPTSGTPYEQYF.

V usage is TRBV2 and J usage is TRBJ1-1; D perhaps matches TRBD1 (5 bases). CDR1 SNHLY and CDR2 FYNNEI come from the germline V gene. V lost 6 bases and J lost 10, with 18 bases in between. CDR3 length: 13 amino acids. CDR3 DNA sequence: TGTGCCAGCAGCCCGAAGGGGACGCTTGTAGCTTTCTTT. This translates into CASSPKGTLVAFF.

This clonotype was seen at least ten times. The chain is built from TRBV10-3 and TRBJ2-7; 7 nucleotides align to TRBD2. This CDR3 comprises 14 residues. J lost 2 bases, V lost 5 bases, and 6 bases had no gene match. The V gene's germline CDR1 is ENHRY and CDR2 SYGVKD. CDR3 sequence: CAISSSGKTYEQYF. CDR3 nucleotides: TGTGCCATCAGTTCTAGCGGAAAGACCTACGAGCAGTACTTC.

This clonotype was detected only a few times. In nucleotides, the CDR3 is TGCGCCAGCAGCCAACCAGGGAAGAACACTGAAGCTTTCTTT. Its protein is CASSQPGKNTEAFF. This chain links TRBV4-1 with TRBJ1-1; TRBD1 might be the D (5 bases). The CDR3 consists of 14 residues. CDR1 is MGHRA and CDR2 is YSYEKL in the germline V gene. V lost 2 bases to trimming and J lost 1 base, with 8 bases between them.